This TCR beta chain was found in a study of T cell repertoires in cytomegalovirus infection (dated by TCRdb to about 2019). Background for the entire study: Recently identified HLA-C-restricted CMV epitopes, whose presentation resists viral immunomodulation, were targeted by peptide stimulations together with well-studied HLA-B-restricted epitopes. Because public TCR beta signatures pointed to carriage of CMV infection together with the matching HLA type, the HLA type of each donor mattered for the analysis. Beyond this particular receptor, the publication reports: Carriers of CMV infection plus the relevant HLA type were discriminated by the cumulative frequency of public TCR beta family members in the study cohort and in an independent roughly 400-donor cohort. The ex vivo response was dominated by HLA-C-restricted CMV-specific TCR beta clonotypes, which also provided the single most frequent clonotype in two of eight donors.

This sample's treatment or condition label indicates: in vitro stimulation with specific CMV peptide epitopes to enrich CMV-specific T cells. Sequences DFQATT (CDR1) and SNEGSKA (CDR2) are obtained from the germline V gene (reference sequence). V trim: 5 bases; J trim: 2 bases; unmatched bases: 15. The CDR3, from cysteine to phenylalanine, totals 18 residues. The only DNA kept is the CDR3, 54 bases in frame from the first base. Instrument used: Illumina HiSeq 1500. The raw public data were reprocessed by TCRdb itself: fastp quality trimming at Q25, MiXCR clonotype calling, in-frame beta chains only. Each entry merges the rows of one CDR3 protein and shows their most common DNA and genes. The sample contains about 310,000 distinct CDR3 sequences, roughly 25% of them found a single time. The ten largest make up roughly 15% of the sample. Comments on this clonotype: What antigen it recognizes has not been identified. The sample holds no much larger clone one base away, and base qualities are not on file.

The rearrangement joined TRBV20-1 to TRBJ2-1, and 10 junctional nucleotides match TRBD2. The material was cultured PBMCs, obtained from culture after CMV antigen stimulation. The receptor comes from a human donor in good health (CMV status not recorded). Some clones in this sample may be carry-over from other donors' samples. The CDR3 amino acid sequence is: CSAYQTPLAGVPYNEQFF. The nucleotides read TGCAGTGCTTATCAAACCCCTCTAGCGGGAGTCCCCTACAATGAGCAGTTCTTC.